The clone carrying this TCR beta chain was found many times. Germline lookup yields CDR1 SGHRS and CDR2 YFSETQ. The V end was cut by 0 bases, the J end by 3 bases, with 9 bases between. The CDR3 is 14 residues long. This sample was taken from a study of Graves' ophthalmopathy and Graves' hyperthyroidism. The authors amplified TCR beta CDR3 regions, and they did so from RNA transcripts for repertoire sequencing. HTBI primers were employed in first-round RT-PCR, then a second-round multiplex PCR followed. TCRdb used MiXCR to reprocess the multiplex PCR reads, holding one entry per CDR3 protein. Of hundreds of thousands of distinct CDR3 sequences in the sample, 20% to 25% were seen once.

This chain links TRBV5-1 with TRBJ1-2; D is undetermined. The TCR comes from a woman under 30 with stable Graves' hyperthyroidism. Some clones in this sample may be carry-over from other donors' samples. Specimen: peripheral blood. The CDR3 DNA reads TGCGCCAGCAGCTTGGTAAGGCAGGACTATGGCTACACCTTC. Encoded protein: CASSLVRQDYGYTF.